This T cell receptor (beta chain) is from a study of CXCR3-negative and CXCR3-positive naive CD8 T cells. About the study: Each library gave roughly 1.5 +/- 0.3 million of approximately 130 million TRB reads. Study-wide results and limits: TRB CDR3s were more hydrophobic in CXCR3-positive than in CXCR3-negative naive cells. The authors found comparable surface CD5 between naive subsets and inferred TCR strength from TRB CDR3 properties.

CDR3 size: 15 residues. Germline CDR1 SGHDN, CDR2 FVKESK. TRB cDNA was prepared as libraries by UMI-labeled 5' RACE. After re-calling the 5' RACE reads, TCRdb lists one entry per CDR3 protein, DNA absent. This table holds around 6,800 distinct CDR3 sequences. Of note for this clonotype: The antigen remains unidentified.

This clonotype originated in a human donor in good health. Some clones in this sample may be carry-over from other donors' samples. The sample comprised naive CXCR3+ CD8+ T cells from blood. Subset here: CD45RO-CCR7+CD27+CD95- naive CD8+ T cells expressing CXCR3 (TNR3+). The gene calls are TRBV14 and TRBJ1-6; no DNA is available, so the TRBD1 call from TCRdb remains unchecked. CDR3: CASSPGQGHNSPLHF.